This T cell receptor (beta chain) was identified in a study of memory CD4+ T cells and cytomegalovirus serostatus (dated by TCRdb to about 2019). The study in broad terms: A total of some 33 healthy Belgian adults, of whom 9 were CMV seropositive and 24 were CMV seronegative, were included in the cohort. The study sequenced CD4+ memory TCRbeta repertoires of a Belgian cohort with known cytomegalovirus serostatus to replicate a published TCR-based CMV serostatus classifier. General conclusions and limits of the study: Of under 200 previously reported CMV-associated TCRbeta sequences, about 68 appeared in the CD4+ memory repertoires, each in one to five individuals. Only CD4+CD45RO+ memory cells were sequenced, in contrast to the original study, which included naive and memory CD4+ and CD8+ populations. The results were interpreted as suggesting that the CMV-associated TCR signature is largely present in the CD4+ memory repertoire. For predicting CMV serostatus, the median bootstrapped AUC was approximately 0.96 using the original framework and about 0.9 using a US-trained random forest. A median bootstrapped AUC of almost 0.96 with a 95% CI of 0.76-1.00 was achieved on the Belgian cohort by the original-framework classifier.

For this clone: The antigen it recognizes is unknown. Base quality data are lacking; no much larger clone is found one base away.

Cut back by 5 bases and 8 bases, the V and J ends lie 13 bases apart. The CDR3 numbers 13 residues from cysteine through phenylalanine. CDR3 DNA only is kept here, 39 bases in frame from base 1. For CDR1 and CDR2, the germline V gene lists SGHDT and YYEEEE. Single viable CD3+CD4+CD8-CD45RO+ cells were sorted as memory CD4+ T cells on a FACSAria II. CMV serostatus was assessed using a Roche Elecsys assay, by which serum IgG against CMV pp150, pp28, p38 and p52 was detected. Once the samples were thawed, total CD4+ T cells were enriched through positive selection using CD4 magnetic microbeads. The samples came from a different study that was designed specifically to examine the CD4+ T cell memory repertoire. Peripheral blood mononuclear cells were isolated and cryopreserved following standard operating procedures; serum was stored at -80 °C. The staining used CD3-PerCP (BW264/56), CD4-APC (RPA-T4), CD45RO-PE (UCHT1) and CD8-Pacific Orange (3B5) antibodies, and Sytox blue was used to exclude non-viable cells.

The Quick-DNA Microprep Kit was used to extract genomic DNA from the sorted cells. TCRbeta DNA was amplified with the immunoSEQ hsTCRbeta kit following the manufacturer's protocol. TCRbeta libraries were sequenced on an Illumina MiSeq instrument. The paper's processing steps were these. Once out-of-frame sequences had been removed, a few million distinct TCRbeta sequences were left, which works out to an average of around 67,000 per individual. Each individual was scored using the number of around 150 previously reported CMV-associated TCRbeta sequences that the individual carried and the total number of productive distinct TCRbeta sequences. A beta-binomial model was reimplemented in Python, and random forests from scikit-learn, run with default parameters, were trained on data from the US cohort. Classifier performance on the Belgian cohort was summarized as median AUC with percentile confidence intervals calculated over 10,000 bootstrap iterations. TCRdb stores this immuneACCESS table with in-frame sequences only. Part of the clones is absent; in the studies checked, under half of the shortfall reflects unresolved V genes, and no reason is known for the rest. That table is the source of V, J and clone size, and D and trimming were worked out from the DNA. The sample records 46,000 or so clones, roughly three quarters of which are singletons. Jointly, the top ten make up approximately 1% of the sample.

Sequenced material: memory CD4+ T cells from blood. Rearrangement joined TRBV5-6 to TRBJ1-4; too little of a D gene remains to name it. This TCR derives from an adult in good health and CMV-seronegative. The CDR3 sequence is CASSLNTREKLFF. The DNA sequence is as follows: TGTGCCAGCAGTTTGAACACTCGGGAAAAACTGTTTTTT.